The 12 T cell receptor beta chains below come from one sample, sequenced in a study of cytomegalovirus exposure and HLA in healthy donors. Researchers ran the PCR with 60 Vbeta and 13 Jbeta primers. TCRdb's copy holds only in-frame clones and misses some; the assay was immunoSEQ multiplex PCR. The table lists over 50,000 clones, 77% of them singletons. The sequencing sample was made of PBMCs. These receptors originate from a female donor in good health and CMV-seronegative.

The chain uses TRBV30 and TRBJ2-7; D possibly corresponds to TRBD2 (6 bases). Deletions cut 2 bases from V and 2 bases from J, with 22 bases between. CDR3 size: 17 residues. The germline V gene encodes CDR1 GTSNPN and CDR2 SVGIG (reference sequence). CDR3 region: CAWSPHPGERPTYEQYF. The CDR3 nucleotides read TGTGCCTGGAGTCCCCACCCGGGGGAGAGGCCGACCTACGAGCAGTACTTC.

The chain is built from TRBV27 and TRBJ2-7, with 7 bases matching TRBD1. CDR3 length: 14 amino acids. Germline trimming cut 1 base from V and 4 bases from J; bases unmatched to any gene: 4. Germline loops: CDR1 MNHEY, CDR2 SMNVEV (reference sequence). CDR3 sequence (DNA): TGTGCCAGCAGTTTATTACCAGGGGGATACGAGCAGTACTTC. Translating gives CASSLLPGGYEQYF.

The rearrangement uses TRBV28 and TRBJ1-2; D call uncertain. The germline V gene has CDR1 MDHEN and CDR2 SYDVKM. Trimming pared 2 bases from V and 3 bases from J, leaving 10 bases between. The CDR3 is 14 residues long. In nucleotides, the CDR3 is TGTGCCAGCAGTTTACTTCGGGGTTACTATGGCTACACCTTC. Translation: CASSLLRGYYGYTF.

The rearrangement joins TRBV6-5 to TRBJ2-7, with D possibly TRBD2 on 5 matching bases. Germline lookup yields CDR1 MNHEY and CDR2 SVGAGI. Trimming stripped 0 bases from V and 3 bases from J, with 12 bases between. The CDR3 has 15 amino acids. CDR3 sequence: CASSYSATRNYEQYF. As DNA, the CDR3 is TGTGCCAGCAGTTACTCGGCAACTAGAAACTACGAGCAGTACTTC.

The V call is TRBV7-9, the J call TRBJ2-1, with 10 bases lining up with TRBD2. The V segment lost 2 bases and the J segment 0 bases; nucleotides outside the gene matches: 4. The CDR3 has 17 amino acids. Per germline, CDR1 SEHNR and CDR2 FQNEAQ (reference sequence). The CDR3 loop reads CASSLSSGGSSYNEQFF. The CDR3 region has the DNA TGTGCCAGCAGCTTATCTAGCGGGGGAAGCTCCTACAATGAGCAGTTCTTC. Full variable domain (outside the CDR3, taken from reference TRBV7-9 and TRBJ2-1): DTGVSQNPRHKITKRGQNVTFRCDPISEHNRLYWYRQTLGQGPEFLTYFQNEAQLEKSRLLSDRFSAERPKGSFSTLEIQRTEQGDSAMYLCASSLSSGGSSYNEQFFGPGTRLTVL.

This sequence joins TRBV6-6 and TRBJ1-2, with D unresolved. Per germline, CDR1 MNHNY and CDR2 SVGAGI (reference sequence). V dropped 5 bases and J dropped 8 bases, with 12 bases sitting between them. The CDR3 contains 12 residues. The CDR3 spells CASSPSSAGYTF. The CDR3 DNA reads as TGTGCCAGCAGTCCCTCCAGCGCGGGCTACACCTTC.

Note on this clone: The final CDR3 position lacks the conserved phenylalanine or tryptophan, pointing to a likely read error. V and J are TRBV5-1 and TRBJ2-7; no clear D gene. Germline CDR1 is SGHRS and CDR2 is YFSETQ. The germline V and J ends were trimmed by 4 bases and 6 bases, with 11 bases remaining between them. The CDR3 length is 12 residues. In DNA form, the CDR3 reads TGCGCCAGCAGCCCAACGGGTGGCGAGCAGTACCTC. Its protein is CASSPTGGEQYL.

The chain carries TRBV15 and TRBJ2-5; possible D gene TRBD2, 5 bases. V lost 2 bases, J lost 11 bases, and 15 bases lay in between. The germline V gene has CDR1 LNHNV and CDR2 YYDKDF (reference sequence). This CDR3 is built from 13 residues. CDR3: CATSRTGGGEQYF. In DNA, the CDR3 is TGTGCCACCAGCAGAACCGGTGGTGGGGAGCAGTACTTC.

Only one count was recorded for this clone. The V call is TRBV7-2, the J call TRBJ1-5; maybe TRBD1 (6 bases). Trimming cost V 6 bases and J 7 bases, with 13 bases left between them. Per germline, CDR1 SGHTA and CDR2 FQGNSA. The CDR3 covers 13 residues. CDR3 residues: CASSQGLRQPQHF. The CDR3 DNA follows: TGTGCCAGCAGTCAGGGGTTACGGCAGCCCCAGCATTTT.

The chain has TRBV14 and TRBJ2-5; TRBD2 is a possible D gene (6 bases). Germline V gene data show CDR1 as SGHDN and CDR2 as FVKESK. The CDR3 totals 14 residues. V lost 3 bases and J lost 0, with 8 bases in between. The CDR3 sequence: CASSHRDYQETQYF. For the CDR3, the DNA is TGTGCCAGCAGCCACAGGGACTACCAAGAGACCCAGTACTTC.

As for this clone: A read error may account for a junction end that differs from germline. The chain combines TRBV7-7 with TRBJ2-5; 7 bases are shared with TRBD1. The CDR3 has 14 residues. Per germline, CDR1 SSHAT and CDR2 FNYEAQ (reference sequence). CDR3: CASSAGTAQETQYF. In DNA, the CDR3 is TGTGCTAGCAGCGCCGGGACAGCCCAAGAGACCCAGTACTTC.

In nucleotides, the CDR3 is TGTGCCAGCAGCTTAGTAGGCGGGGGACGCCAGCCCCAGCATTTT. Protein sequence: CASSLVGGGRQPQHF. The chain carries TRBV7-2 and TRBJ1-5; TRBD1 might be the D (5 bases). CDR1 and CDR2 (germline): SGHTA, FQGNSA. The germline V and J ends were trimmed by 1 base and 7 bases, with 14 bases remaining between them. The CDR3 consists of 15 residues.